Presented here are 32 T cell receptor beta chains from one specimen sequenced in a study of T cell changes during pregnancy in multiple sclerosis. Some clones are missing from TCRdb's copy, which holds only in-frame ones; the method was immunoSEQ multiplex PCR. The data contain under 90,000 clones, under 95% of them singletons. Here the sequenced sample was peripheral blood, taken in the second trimester of pregnancy. These receptors originate from a female donor in good health, enrolled as a control in a pregnancy study.

V gene TRBV30 combines with J gene TRBJ2-3; 11 bases line up with TRBD2. The ends lost 0 bases at V and 6 bases at J; junction bases unmatched: 11. Germline CDR1 is GTSNPN and CDR2 is SVGIG (reference sequence). The CDR3 spans 17 residues. The CDR3 region is CAWSVRPSGRLQDTQYF. CDR3 nucleotide sequence: TGTGCCTGGAGTGTACGTCCTAGCGGGAGGCTCCAGGATACGCAGTATTTT.

This clone has only one observation. The rearrangement links TRBV4-2 to TRBJ1-1, with a possible D match to TRBD1 (5 bases). Germline V lookup: CDR1 LGHNA, CDR2 YNFKEQ. V lost 1 base and J 5 bases, leaving 17 bases between the germline ends. This CDR3 contains 16 residues. CDR3 region: CASSQAGRSGWTEAFF. CDR3 nucleotide sequence: TGTGCCAGCAGCCAAGCAGGTCGGTCAGGGTGGACTGAAGCTTTCTTT.

This rearrangement joins TRBV6-6 to TRBJ1-4, with 7 bases that match TRBD1. After removal of 2 bases from V and 5 bases from J, the junction contained 5 bases not matched to a gene. The CDR3 is made up of 15 amino acids. Germline CDR1 MNHNY, CDR2 SVGAGI (reference sequence). This CDR3 is CASSYIGGPNEKLFF. The CDR3, as DNA: TGTGCCAGCAGTTACATAGGGGGCCCAAATGAAAAACTGTTTTTT.

The rearrangement uses TRBV11-1 and TRBJ2-1; D may be TRBD2 (6 bases). This CDR3 contains 12 residues. Between the trimmed V and J ends, which lost 5 bases and 13 bases, there was a span of 15 bases. The germline gives CDR1 SGHAT, CDR2 FQDESV (reference sequence). CDR3 bases: TGTGCCAGCAGCCCGGAGGGCCGCTTCCAGTTCTTC. This encodes CASSPEGRFQFF.

This clone was counted between two and nine times. The genes are TRBV2 and TRBJ2-7; D ambiguous. CDR1 is SNHLY and CDR2 is FYNNEI in the germline V gene. The CDR3 loop spans 11 amino acids. Trimming took off 4 bases at V and 3 bases at J, with 4 bases between the two ends. The CDR3 DNA reads as TGTGCCAGCAGTGCCCTCTACGAGCAGTACTTC. Protein product: CASSALYEQYF.

The chain links TRBV7-8 to TRBJ2-1; 12 nucleotides align to TRBD2. Losses at the gene ends were 4 bases for V and 7 bases for J; bases not matched to a gene: 8. Germline CDR1 reads SGHVS; CDR2 reads FQNEAQ. The CDR3 loop spans 16 amino acids. The CDR3 protein is CASSSLAGGPTNEQFF. The CDR3, as DNA: TGTGCCAGCAGCTCCCTAGCGGGAGGGCCTACAAATGAGCAGTTCTTC.

The rearrangement uses TRBV28 and TRBJ1-5; 8 bases fit TRBD1. Trimming at V came to 5 bases and at J to 5 bases, leaving 8 bases not matched to a gene. The CDR3 contains 15 residues. Germline V gene lookup returns CDR1 MDHEN and CDR2 SYDVKM. The DNA of the CDR3 is TGTGCCAGCAGTCTCGGAAGACAGGGGTATCAGCCCCAGCATTTT. Translating it yields CASSLGRQGYQPQHF.

This clone is a singleton in its sample. This chain links TRBV7-2 with TRBJ2-1; maybe TRBD2 (5 bases). This CDR3 region has 14 residues. V was clipped by 2 bases and J by 1 base, with 6 bases between them. Germline V CDR1 and CDR2: SGHTA, FQGNSA. The CDR3 bases are TGTGCCAGCAGCTTAAGCGGTTCCTACAATGAGCAGTTCTTC. This codes for CASSLSGSYNEQFF.

J is TRBJ1-3 and V is TRBV18; 7 bases map to TRBD1. The J segment lost 4 bases and the V segment lost 3 bases, leaving 6 bases of the junction unmatched. Looked up from germline, CDR1 is KGHSH and CDR2 is LQKENI. The CDR3 loop spans 15 amino acids. CDR3 loop: CASSPGTGVGNTIYF. CDR3 sequence (DNA): TGTGCCAGCTCACCCGGAACAGGGGTAGGAAACACCATATATTTT.

The V call is TRBV14, the J call TRBJ1-1, with D maybe TRBD1 (6 bases). CDR3 size: 14 residues. The V gene lost 6 bases and the J gene lost 1 base, with 12 bases spanning the gap. CDR1 SGHDN and CDR2 FVKESK come from the germline V gene. The CDR3 is CASRGLQGNTEAFF. The CDR3 DNA follows: TGTGCCAGCAGGGGGTTACAGGGGAACACTGAAGCTTTCTTT.

The chain uses TRBV14 and TRBJ2-1; the D gene is possibly TRBD1 (6 bases). The CDR3 sequence is 13 residues long. Trimming removed 1 base from V and 12 bases from J, with 13 bases in between. CDR1 is SGHDN and CDR2 is FVKESK in the germline V gene. CDR3 in DNA: TGTGCCAGCAGCCAAGTCAGGGGAGACGGGCAGTTCTTC. This gives the protein CASSQVRGDGQFF.

The CDR3 nucleotides read TGCGCCAGCAGCCAAGAGAGGACTAGCGGTATGGGCGAGCAGTTCTTC. This encodes CASSQERTSGMGEQFF. The V call is TRBV4-3, the J call TRBJ2-1; 10 bases line up with TRBD2. The germline gives CDR1 LGHNA, CDR2 YSLEER. The length of the CDR3 is 16 residues. The V segment lost 0 bases and the J segment 10 bases; nucleotides outside the gene matches: 9.

V usage is TRBV19 and J usage is TRBJ1-2, with 10 bases matching TRBD1. Germline CDR1 reads LNHDA; CDR2 reads SQIVND (reference sequence). The CDR3 has 14 residues. V was clipped by 7 bases and J by 2 bases; unmatched bases: 4. DNA for the CDR3: TGTGCCAGTAATCGGGACAGGGGCAACTATGGCTACACCTTC. Its protein product is CASNRDRGNYGYTF.

This clone was seen just once. The chain uses TRBV5-1 and TRBJ1-6, with 7 bases that match TRBD1. This CDR3 comprises 16 residues. V was clipped by 3 bases and J by 4 bases; unmatched bases: 7. The germline gives CDR1 SGHRS, CDR2 YFSETQ. The CDR3 DNA reads as TGCGCCAGCAGCTCGGACAGGAGCCTATATAATTCACCCCTCCACTTT. Translated, it gives CASSSDRSLYNSPLHF.

This clone showed up just once. This sequence joins TRBV15 and TRBJ2-5, with TRBD2 matching over 10 bases. The V gene's germline CDR1 is LNHNV and CDR2 YYDKDF (reference sequence). Trimming removed 0 bases from V and 5 bases from J; junction bases left unmatched: 18. The CDR3 is made up of 20 amino acids. The CDR3: CATSRDVGDWSSGRGETQYF. CDR3 nucleotides: TGTGCCACCAGCAGAGATGTTGGTGACTGGTCTAGCGGGAGAGGGGAGACCCAGTACTTC.

This chain links TRBV6-4 with TRBJ2-1; 7 bases align to TRBD2. CDR1 MRHNA and CDR2 SNTAGT come from the germline V gene. The CDR3 is made up of 16 amino acids. The V segment lost 0 bases and the J segment 3 bases; nucleotides outside the gene matches: 5. The DNA of the CDR3 is TGTGCCAGCAGTGACTCCGCTAGCGGAGACTACAATGAGCAGTTCTTC. It translates to CASSDSASGDYNEQFF.

In this sample, this clone turned up once. The CDR3, as DNA: TGTGCCAGCAGTTACTCGGGACAGGGTGACGGCTACACCTTC. It codes for CASSYSGQGDGYTF. The chain carries TRBV6-5 and TRBJ1-2; 9 bases are a match to TRBD1. The CDR3 has 14 amino acids. With V trimmed by 0 bases and J by 8 bases, 4 bases remained unmatched. Germline V gene data show CDR1 as MNHEY and CDR2 as SVGAGI.

This chain joins TRBV30 and TRBJ2-1; D unresolved. Germline V gene lookup returns CDR1 GTSNPN and CDR2 SVGIG (reference sequence). Between the trimmed V and J ends, which lost 0 bases and 6 bases, there was a span of 3 bases. The CDR3 is made up of 11 amino acids. The chain's CDR3 is CAWSVSNEQFF. CDR3 DNA sequence: TGTGCCTGGAGTGTGAGCAATGAGCAGTTCTTC. Filled out from reference TRBV30 and TRBJ2-1, the complete variable domain reads SQTIHQWPATLVQPVGSPLSLECTVEGTSNPNLYWYRQAAGRGLQLLFYSVGIGQISSEVPQNLSASRPQDRQFILSSKKLLLSDSGFYLCAWSVSNEQFFGPGTRLTVL.

The rearrangement joins TRBV5-1 to TRBJ2-3, with 9 bases fitting TRBD2. The CDR3 has 17 residues. Losses at the gene ends were 2 bases for V and 2 bases for J; bases not matched to a gene: 9. Looked up from germline, CDR1 is SGHRS and CDR2 is YFSETQ. CDR3 DNA sequence: TGCGCCAGCAGCTTACCACTAGCGGGCTTTACCACAGATACGCAGTATTTT. This translates into CASSLPLAGFTTDTQYF. The full variable domain, completed using reference TRBV5-1 and TRBJ2-3, is KAGVTQTPRYLIKTRGQQVTLSCSPISGHRSVSWYQQTPGQGLQFLFEYFSETQRNKGNFPGRFSGRQFSNSRSEMNVSTLELGDSALYLCASSLPLAGFTTDTQYFGPGTRLTVL.

The rearrangement joins TRBV5-4 to TRBJ2-7; 8 bases line up with TRBD2. The CDR3 is made up of 16 amino acids. CDR1 is SGHNT, CDR2 YYREEE, per germline (reference sequence). The J segment lost 0 bases and the V segment lost 0 bases, leaving 5 bases of the junction unmatched. CDR3 coding DNA: TGTGCCAGCAGCTTGGGGCTAGCGGGTCCCTCCTACGAGCAGTACTTC. Protein: CASSLGLAGPSYEQYF.

The chain has TRBV5-8 and TRBJ2-3, with 13 bases lining up with TRBD2. With 2 bases clipped from V and 2 bases from J, the junction kept 2 bases outside the gene matches. The CDR3 is 16 residues long. The germline gives CDR1 SGHTS, CDR2 YDEGEE. The CDR3 spells CASSLGLAGVTDTQYF. Here the CDR3 DNA reads TGTGCCAGCAGCTTAGGACTAGCGGGAGTCACAGATACGCAGTATTTT.

The chain links TRBV5-1 to TRBJ2-1, with no clear D. Germline CDR1 and CDR2: SGHRS and YFSETQ. CDR3 length: 13 amino acids. The V end lost 2 bases, the J end lost 6 bases, and 9 bases lay between the germline ends. CDR3 sequence reads: CASSFGPANEQFF. CDR3 coding DNA: TGCGCCAGCAGCTTTGGGCCAGCCAATGAGCAGTTCTTC.

This chain connects TRBV6-1 to TRBJ2-4; 10 bases are shared with TRBD1. V gave up 2 bases and J gave up 11 bases; unmatched junction bases: 3. Germline V gene data show CDR1 as MNHNS and CDR2 as SASEGT. This CDR3 contains 13 residues. The CDR3 nucleotides are TGTGCCAGCAGTGAATGGGACAGGGGTGTTCAGTACTTC. This encodes CASSEWDRGVQYF.

This chain links TRBV6-5 with TRBJ1-4; unclear D gene. Per the germline V gene, CDR1 is MNHEY and CDR2 is SVGAGI. This CDR3 is 15 amino acids long. V was pared by 0 bases and J by 8 bases, with 13 bases between. Here the CDR3 DNA reads TGTGCCAGCAGTTACTCGTCGGGGTTGGGGGAAAAACTGTTTTTT. It translates to CASSYSSGLGEKLFF.

The chain carries TRBV7-2 and TRBJ2-7; 10 bases fit TRBD2. The trim removed 6 bases at V and 1 base at J, leaving 6 bases unmatched. The CDR3 spans 15 residues. Germline lookup yields CDR1 SGHTA and CDR2 FQGNSA. Here the CDR3 reads CASRLTSGPSYEQYF. The DNA of the CDR3 is TGTGCCAGCAGGCTGACTAGCGGGCCTTCCTACGAGCAGTACTTC. The variable domain in full, completed from reference TRBV7-2 and TRBJ2-7, reads GAGVSQSPSNKVTEKGKDVELRCDPISGHTALYWYRQSLGQGLEFLIYFQGNSAPDKSGLPSDRFSAERTGGSVSTLTIQRTQQEDSAVYLCASRLTSGPSYEQYFGPGTRLTVT.

The V gene is TRBV4-1, the J gene TRBJ2-5; 10 nucleotides match TRBD2. Germline assignment: CDR1 MGHRA and CDR2 YSYEKL. The CDR3 runs 15 residues. After removal of 4 bases from V and 5 bases from J, the junction contained 7 bases not matched to a gene. In DNA form, the CDR3 reads TGCGCCAGCAGCCCTAGCGGGGGCCCGGGGGAGACCCAGTACTTC. It translates to CASSPSGGPGETQYF.

This chain links TRBV6-4 with TRBJ1-1, with D unclear. Trimming took off 0 bases at V and 1 base at J, with 9 bases between the two ends. Germline V lookup: CDR1 MRHNA, CDR2 SNTAGT. CDR3 length: 15 amino acids. In nucleotides, the CDR3 is TGTGCCAGCAGTGACTCGAATAGTCCGAACACTGAAGCTTTCTTT. This sequence encodes CASSDSNSPNTEAFF.

The chain joins TRBV4-3 to TRBJ2-6, with TRBD2 as a possible D gene (5 bases). Between the trimmed V and J ends, which lost 0 bases and 3 bases, there was a span of 9 bases. The CDR3 extends over 16 amino acids. The V gene's germline CDR1 is LGHNA and CDR2 YSLEER. CDR3 coding DNA: TGCGCCAGCAGCCAAGAGAGGGTAATTGGGGCCAACGTCCTGACTTTC. It yields the protein CASSQERVIGANVLTF.

The chain carries TRBV2 and TRBJ2-2; a possible D gene is TRBD1 (6 bases). Trimming took 4 bases from V and 5 from J, leaving 14 bases between them. CDR3 length equals 15 residues. Germline V gene data show CDR1 as SNHLY and CDR2 as FYNNEI. For the CDR3, the DNA is TGTGCCAGCAGTGGGGGTTACAGGGAGACCGGGGAGCTGTTTTTT. This sequence encodes CASSGGYRETGELFF.

The chain couples TRBV19 to TRBJ1-4; 7 bases are shared with TRBD1. V lost 4 bases and J lost 5; bases outside the gene matches: 10. The CDR3 consists of 16 residues. CDR1 and CDR2 (germline): LNHDA, SQIVND (reference sequence). In DNA, the CDR3 is TGTGCCAGTAGTAGAGTCCGGGACAGCAAAAATGAAAAACTGTTTTTT. Residues: CASSRVRDSKNEKLFF.

V and J are TRBV7-3 and TRBJ2-1; 11 bases fit TRBD2. Germline V gene sequence: CDR1 SGHTA, CDR2 FQGTGA. The CDR3 has 14 residues. V lost 2 bases, J lost 8 bases, and 2 bases stayed unmatched. CDR3 coding DNA: TGTGCCAGCAGCTTATGGACTAGCGGGTATGAGCAGTTCTTC. It specifies CASSLWTSGYEQFF.

The CDR3 reads CASSEAVRRAGYTF. Written as DNA, the CDR3 is TGTGCCAGCAGTGAAGCCGTAAGGAGGGCTGGCTACACCTTC. The gene calls are TRBV2 and TRBJ1-2; D remains ambiguous. The CDR3 covers 14 residues. V lost 0 bases and J lost 7, with 12 bases in between. Germline V gene data show CDR1 as SNHLY and CDR2 as FYNNEI.